Presented here are 18 T cell receptor beta chains from one specimen sequenced in a study of T cell repertoires in cytomegalovirus infection (dated by TCRdb to about 2019). TCRdb shows the sequencer as Illumina HiSeq 1500. TCRdb trimmed the raw reads at Q25, called clones with MiXCR and kept productive beta chains. CDR3 protein duplicates are merged, each entry listing the most common genes and DNA. For this sample the table gives 200,000 to 250,000 distinct CDR3 sequences, of which approximately 22% were detected only once. Around a sixth of the sample rests with the top ten. Sequencing was carried out using CD8+ T cells from PBMCs. These receptors were taken from a human donor in good health (CMV status not recorded). Some clones in this sample may be carry-over from other donors' samples.

The rearrangement joins TRBV29-1 to TRBJ1-1, with a weak D call TRBD1 (6 bases). Germline-derived CDR1 and CDR2 are SQVTM and ANQGSEA. V gave up 6 bases and J gave up 3 bases, with 17 bases separating them. The CDR3 spans 14 residues. Here the CDR3 reads CSVGGGRSYTEAFF. CDR3 nucleotides: TGCAGCGTAGGGGGGGGGAGGAGCTACACTGAAGCTTTCTTT.

The chain has TRBV20-1 and TRBJ2-7; D assignment may be TRBD1 or TRBD2 (5 bases each). Trimming pared 0 bases from V and 3 bases from J, leaving 18 bases between. The CDR3 consists of 16 residues. In germline, CDR1 is DFQATT, CDR2 SNEGSKA (reference sequence). CDR3 DNA sequence: TGCAGTGCTAGAGATACGGACCCTTCTGGGGGCTACGAGCAGTACTTC. Its protein is CSARDTDPSGGYEQYF.

This clonotype was seen repeatedly, ten times or more. This rearrangement joins TRBV28 to TRBJ1-2, with D possibly matching TRBD1 (5 bases). This CDR3 spans 14 amino acids. Germline CDR1 is MDHEN and CDR2 is SYDVKM. V was trimmed by 3 bases and J by 7 bases, leaving 15 bases between them. As DNA, the CDR3 is TGTGCCAGCAGTTTTTCCGGGGACCTCTCTGGCTACACCTTC. Translation: CASSFSGDLSGYTF.

The chain carries TRBV2 and TRBJ1-2; no reliable D call. The CDR3 is 15 residues long. Germline V gene lookup returns CDR1 SNHLY and CDR2 FYNNEI. Trimming pared 7 bases from V and 5 bases from J, leaving 20 bases between. The CDR3 loop reads CASKFHRSLDYGYTF. The CDR3 DNA reads TGTGCCAGCAAGTTCCACCGATCGCTCGATTATGGCTACACCTTC.

This clonotype appeared many times. The rearrangement uses TRBV7-6 and TRBJ1-2; D might be TRBD1 (6 bases). The CDR3 is 12 amino acids. The germline CDR1 and CDR2 sequences are SGHVS and FNYEAQ. The V end lost 5 bases, the J end lost 6 bases, and 10 bases lay between the germline ends. CDR3 protein: CASSTGYDGYTF. DNA for the CDR3: TGTGCCAGCAGCACAGGGTACGATGGCTACACCTTC.

This chain connects TRBV6-6 to TRBJ1-2, with D uncertain. With 3 bases removed from V and 0 bases from J, the gap between germline ends came to 11 bases. The CDR3 loop spans 15 amino acids. The germline V gene has CDR1 MNHNY and CDR2 SVGAGI (reference sequence). DNA for the CDR3: TGTGCCAGCAGTTATGAAGAGACCCCTAACTATGGCTACACCTTC. Translating it yields CASSYEETPNYGYTF.

The V gene is TRBV23-1, the J gene TRBJ1-2; TRBD1 matches 7 bases. TRBV23-1 is an ORF for which the function is uncertain. The CDR3 is 12 residues long. J lost 8 bases, V lost 4 bases, and 4 bases had no gene match. CDR3 loop: CASSPYRGGYTF. The CDR3 DNA reads as TGCGCCAGCAGTCCGTACAGGGGCGGCTACACCTTC.

The sample holds a few counts of this clonotype. J is TRBJ1-1 and V is TRBV2, with a possible D match to TRBD1 (6 bases). V was shortened by 8 bases and J by 3 bases, with 13 bases between the two germline ends. This CDR3 is 13 amino acids long. Germline CDR1 and CDR2: SNHLY and FYNNEI. In DNA, the CDR3 is TGTGCCAGCGCCGAAAGGGGGGACACTGAAGCTTTCTTT. Translating it yields CASAERGDTEAFF. The full variable domain, rest sourced from reference TRBV2 and TRBJ1-1, is EPEVTQTPSHQVTQMGQEVILRCVPISNHLYFYWYRQILGQKVEFLVSFYNNEISEKSEIFDDQFSVERPDGSNFTLKIRSTKLEDSAMYFCASAERGDTEAFFGQGTRLTVV.

The chain uses TRBV20-1 and TRBJ2-5; 10 bases align to TRBD2. Germline values: CDR1 DFQATT, CDR2 SNEGSKA (reference sequence). The CDR3 has 16 amino acids. Trimming removed 0 bases from V and 2 bases from J; junction bases left unmatched: 6. CDR3: CSARDYQRGGQETQYF. CDR3 nucleotides: TGCAGTGCTAGAGATTACCAGCGGGGGGGGCAAGAGACCCAGTACTTC.

The chain is built from TRBV12-3 or TRBV12-4 and TRBJ2-7; tentative D call: TRBD2 (6 bases). This CDR3 region has 12 residues. V was shortened by 6 bases and J by 0 bases, with 6 bases between the two germline ends. The DNA of the CDR3 is TGTGCCAGCAGGACTAGCTCCTACGAGCAGTACTTC. This sequence encodes CASRTSSYEQYF.

A few counts support this clonotype. V and J are TRBV2 and TRBJ2-1; D could derive from TRBD1 or TRBD2 (5 bases each). This CDR3 contains 12 residues. Germline V lookup: CDR1 SNHLY, CDR2 FYNNEI. V was shortened by 6 bases and J by 4 bases, with 7 bases between the two germline ends. CDR3 DNA sequence: TGTGCCAGCAGGGGGGATTACAATGAGCAGTTCTTC. Its protein product is CASRGDYNEQFF.

The genes are TRBV7-6 and TRBJ2-1; 10 bases match TRBD2. The V gene's germline CDR1 is SGHVS and CDR2 FNYEAQ. The CDR3 contains 14 residues. The trim removed 0 bases at V and 9 bases at J, leaving 2 bases unmatched. CDR3 in amino acids: CASSLASGGGEQFF. The CDR3 nucleotides read TGTGCCAGCAGCTTAGCCAGCGGGGGGGGTGAGCAGTTCTTC.

There are many counts of this clonotype. The DNA of the CDR3 is TGTGCCAGCATGGAGCGCCCGTACAATGAGCAGTTCTTC. Its protein product is CASMERPYNEQFF. The genes are TRBV12-3 or TRBV12-4 and TRBJ2-1, with D uncertain. The V end was cut by 7 bases, the J end by 4 bases, with 11 bases between. This CDR3 has 13 residues.

This clonotype was observed a handful of times. This chain connects TRBV25-1 to TRBJ1-2; D uncertain. V lost 4 bases and J lost 0, with 9 bases in between. CDR1 and CDR2 (germline): MGHDK, SYGVNS. The CDR3 runs 14 residues. DNA for the CDR3: TGTGCCAGCAGTGGAACGGGAGCTAACTATGGCTACACCTTC. Translated: CASSGTGANYGYTF.

This clonotype was counted a few times. The J gene is TRBJ2-1, the V gene TRBV20-1; 9 nucleotides line up with TRBD2. The CDR3 covers 17 residues. Trimming cost V 0 bases and J 3 bases; bases outside gene matches: 9. Germline V lookup: CDR1 DFQATT, CDR2 SNEGSKA (reference sequence). DNA for the CDR3: TGCAGTGCTAGAGATTTTCTAGCGGGACAACGCTACAATGAGCAGTTCTTC. This encodes CSARDFLAGQRYNEQFF.

V gene TRBV19 combines with J gene TRBJ2-1, with 8 bases lining up with TRBD2. CDR1 is LNHDA, CDR2 SQIVND, per germline (reference sequence). V was pared by 1 base and J by 5 bases, with 10 bases of the junction left unmatched. CDR3 size: 17 residues. The DNA for the CDR3 is TGTGCCAGTAGTATAGCCCTCGGGGGGGCCTTCCACAATGAGCAGTTCTTC. This encodes CASSIALGGAFHNEQFF.

This clonotype was picked up a small number of times. The rearrangement links TRBV11-2 to TRBJ1-4; D is ambiguous. V lost 1 base to trimming and J lost 14 bases, with 8 bases between them. The V gene's germline CDR1 is SGHAT and CDR2 FQNNGV. This CDR3 contains 11 residues. The CDR3 sequence: CASSLGLGLFF. The CDR3 nucleotides are TGTGCCAGCAGCTTAGGGCTGGGGCTGTTTTTT.

This clonotype was seen a few times. J is TRBJ2-5 and V is TRBV5-1; 7 nucleotides align to TRBD1. Germline CDR1 is SGHRS and CDR2 is YFSETQ. This CDR3 is built from 14 residues. With V trimmed by 8 bases and J by 3 bases, 10 bases remained unmatched. The CDR3 reads CASSTTGIKETQYF. DNA of the CDR3: TGCGCCAGTTCCACGACAGGGATCAAAGAGACCCAGTACTTC.